A selection of T cell receptor beta chains follows, all from one sample in a study of cytomegalovirus exposure and HLA in healthy donors. Measured with immunoSEQ multiplex PCR; TCRdb has only the in-frame clones, and not every one. The sample lists approximately 120,000 clones, over 9.5% occurring once. The specimen sequenced was PBMCs. These receptors came from a woman aged 18-35 years in good health and CMV-seropositive. The CDR3 runs from the conserved cysteine through the conserved F or W. Fields, in order: J gene, D gene, V gene, clone size, CDR3 protein, CDR3 DNA. D genes are given only for firm matches. Only part of the rows carry a size: once, few, many, or a class if the clone is expanded.

J gene: TRBJ2-7; D gene: -; V gene: TRBV11-2; clone size: -; CDR3 protein: CASSPRGRLAMAYYEQYF; CDR3 DNA: TGTGCCAGCAGCCCCCGGGGACGGCTAGCGATGGCTTACTACGAGCAGTACTTC
J gene: TRBJ2-7; D gene: TRBD2; V gene: TRBV25-1; clone size: few; CDR3 protein: CASSFTSGVYEQYF; CDR3 DNA: TGTGCCAGCAGTTTTACCAGCGGGGTCTACGAGCAGTACTTC
J gene: TRBJ2-1; D gene: TRBD2; V gene: TRBV19; clone size: few; CDR3 protein: CASSTITSGRGNEQFF; CDR3 DNA: TGTGCCAGTAGTACGATCACTAGCGGGAGGGGGAATGAGCAGTTCTTC
J gene: TRBJ1-2; D gene: -; V gene: TRBV28; clone size: few; CDR3 protein: CASSDSGSPTWHGYTF; CDR3 DNA: TGTGCCAGCAGTGACAGCGGGTCCCCCACGTGGCATGGCTACACCTTC
J gene: TRBJ2-1; D gene: -; V gene: TRBV30; clone size: few; CDR3 protein: CAWSVSNEQFF; CDR3 DNA: TGTGCCTGGAGTGTTTCGAATGAGCAGTTCTTC
J gene: TRBJ2-7; D gene: TRBD2; V gene: TRBV11-2; clone size: -; CDR3 protein: CASSRAGTSYEQYF; CDR3 DNA: TGTGCCAGCAGCCGGGCGGGGACTAGCTACGAGCAGTACTTC
J gene: TRBJ1-3; D gene: -; V gene: TRBV11-2; clone size: few; CDR3 protein: CASSLDISGNTIYF; CDR3 DNA: TGTGCCAGCAGCTTAGACATCTCTGGAAACACCATATATTTT
J gene: TRBJ2-6; D gene: -; V gene: TRBV7-9; clone size: few; CDR3 protein: CASSQDNSGANVLTF; CDR3 DNA: TGTGCCAGCAGCCAGGACAACTCTGGGGCCAACGTCCTGACTTTC
J gene: TRBJ2-7; D gene: -; V gene: TRBV5-1; clone size: -; CDR3 protein: CASSFGGSGQYF; CDR3 DNA: TGCGCCAGCAGCTTCGGGGGAAGCGGGCAGTACTTC
J gene: TRBJ1-1; D gene: TRBD1; V gene: TRBV19; clone size: few; CDR3 protein: CAGTDNTEAFF; CDR3 DNA: TGTGCCGGGACAGATAACACTGAAGCTTTCTTT
J gene: TRBJ1-2; D gene: -; V gene: TRBV23-1; clone size: -; CDR3 protein: CASSPRPSGSSNYGYTF; CDR3 DNA: TGCGCCAGCAGCCCCCGCCCTTCGGGGAGCTCGAACTATGGCTACACCTTC
J gene: TRBJ1-5; D gene: TRBD1; V gene: TRBV10-3; clone size: -; CDR3 protein: CAISESGQLNQPQHF; CDR3 DNA: TGTGCCATCAGTGAGTCGGGACAGCTCAATCAGCCCCAGCATTTT
J gene: TRBJ1-1; D gene: TRBD1; V gene: TRBV19; clone size: few; CDR3 protein: CASSRGTGGKEAFF; CDR3 DNA: TGTGCCAGTAGTAGGGGGACAGGGGGCAAGGAAGCTTTCTTT
J gene: TRBJ1-4; D gene: -; V gene: TRBV14; clone size: -; CDR3 protein: CASSQEPRSTNEKLFF; CDR3 DNA: TGTGCCAGCAGCCAAGAGCCCCGGAGCACTAATGAAAAACTGTTTTTT
J gene: TRBJ2-1; D gene: -; V gene: TRBV10-1; clone size: few; CDR3 protein: CASSAEQVSTQFF; CDR3 DNA: TGCGCCAGCAGTGCGGAACAGGTTTCCACGCAGTTCTTC
J gene: TRBJ1-2; D gene: -; V gene: TRBV29-1; clone size: few; CDR3 protein: CSVEDWQEDRRDYGYTF; CDR3 DNA: TGCAGCGTTGAAGATTGGCAGGAAGATCGCAGGGACTATGGCTACACCTTC
J gene: TRBJ1-2; D gene: -; V gene: TRBV6-5; clone size: few; CDR3 protein: CASSSGVGYTF; CDR3 DNA: TGTGCCAGCAGTTCAGGGGTTGGCTACACCTTC
J gene: TRBJ2-7; D gene: TRBD1; V gene: TRBV5-1; clone size: -; CDR3 protein: CASSFQGQGSYEQYF; CDR3 DNA: TGCGCCAGCAGCTTCCAGGGACAGGGCTCCTACGAGCAGTACTTC
J gene: TRBJ2-3; D gene: TRBD2; V gene: TRBV5-1; clone size: -; CDR3 protein: CASSLWLAGSDTQYF; CDR3 DNA: TGCGCCAGCAGCTTGTGGTTAGCGGGTTCAGATACGCAGTATTTT
J gene: TRBJ2-2; D gene: -; V gene: TRBV7-9; clone size: -; CDR3 protein: CASSQQVAGELFF; CDR3 DNA: TGTGCCAGCAGCCAACAAGTTGCCGGGGAGCTGTTTTTT
J gene: TRBJ2-1; D gene: -; V gene: TRBV10-3; clone size: few; CDR3 protein: CAISEEGDEQFF; CDR3 DNA: TGTGCCATCAGTGAGGAGGGAGATGAGCAGTTCTTC
J gene: TRBJ2-7; D gene: -; V gene: TRBV6-6; clone size: -; CDR3 protein: CASSRRTYEQYF; CDR3 DNA: TGTGCCAGCAGCCGTAGAACCTACGAGCAGTACTTC
J gene: TRBJ2-7; D gene: -; V gene: TRBV11-2; clone size: few; CDR3 protein: CASSQAWVGVYEQYF; CDR3 DNA: TGTGCCAGCAGTCAAGCCTGGGTAGGGGTCTACGAGCAGTACTTC
J gene: TRBJ2-5; D gene: -; V gene: TRBV19; clone size: few; CDR3 protein: CAPLYPTCSFQETQYF; CDR3 DNA: TGTGCCCCCCTATATCCAACTTGTAGTTTCCAAGAGACCCAGTACTTC
J gene: TRBJ2-1; D gene: TRBD2; V gene: TRBV29-1; clone size: -; CDR3 protein: CSVEGATSGSWNEQFF; CDR3 DNA: TGCAGCGTCGAGGGGGCGACTAGCGGGAGTTGGAATGAGCAGTTCTTC
J gene: TRBJ2-3; D gene: -; V gene: TRBV5-1; clone size: -; CDR3 protein: CASSLAQSPPDTQYF; CDR3 DNA: TGCGCCAGCAGCTTGGCCCAGTCTCCCCCAGATACGCAGTATTTT
J gene: TRBJ2-5; D gene: TRBD2; V gene: TRBV13; clone size: few; CDR3 protein: CASSLPTSGQETQYF; CDR3 DNA: TGTGCCAGCAGCTTACCGACTAGCGGGCAAGAGACCCAGTACTTC
J gene: TRBJ2-7; D gene: TRBD2; V gene: TRBV9; clone size: -; CDR3 protein: CASSVAGGGYEQYF; CDR3 DNA: TGTGCCAGCAGCGTGGCGGGAGGCGGGTACGAGCAGTACTTC
J gene: TRBJ1-3; D gene: -; V gene: TRBV6-1; clone size: -; CDR3 protein: CASIGRGKSGNTIYF; CDR3 DNA: TGTGCCAGCATCGGGAGGGGGAAGTCTGGAAACACCATATATTTT
J gene: TRBJ2-5; D gene: -; V gene: TRBV19; clone size: -; CDR3 protein: CASSPKTSSRETQYF; CDR3 DNA: TGTGCCAGTAGCCCGAAGACTAGTTCGCGGGAGACCCAGTACTTC
J gene: TRBJ2-7; D gene: TRBD2; V gene: TRBV10-3; clone size: few; CDR3 protein: CAIRLAGSSYEQYF; CDR3 DNA: TGTGCCATCAGACTAGCGGGAAGCTCCTACGAGCAGTACTTC
J gene: TRBJ2-1; D gene: TRBD1; V gene: TRBV28; clone size: few; CDR3 protein: CASSIRDRGPTSSYNEQFF; CDR3 DNA: TGTGCCAGCAGCATCCGGGACAGGGGGCCTACTAGCTCCTACAATGAGCAGTTCTTC
J gene: TRBJ2-5; D gene: -; V gene: TRBV5-1; clone size: -; CDR3 protein: CASSLSGGETQYF; CDR3 DNA: TGCGCCAGCAGCCTCTCCGGTGGAGAGACCCAGTACTTC
J gene: TRBJ1-1; D gene: -; V gene: TRBV6-5; clone size: few; CDR3 protein: CASSYSNGGNTEAFF; CDR3 DNA: TGTGCCAGCAGTTACTCGAACGGAGGGAACACTGAAGCTTTCTTT
J gene: TRBJ1-2; D gene: -; V gene: TRBV2; clone size: -; CDR3 protein: CASNQKAGYGYTF; CDR3 DNA: TGTGCCAGCAACCAAAAGGCAGGCTATGGCTACACCTTC
J gene: TRBJ1-1; D gene: TRBD1; V gene: TRBV28; clone size: -; CDR3 protein: CATQTGTGNTEAFF; CDR3 DNA: TGTGCCACCCAAACCGGGACAGGGAACACTGAAGCTTTCTTT
J gene: TRBJ1-1; D gene: TRBD1; V gene: TRBV6-5; clone size: few; CDR3 protein: CASTETGVGTEAFF; CDR3 DNA: TGTGCCAGCACCGAGACAGGGGTCGGCACTGAAGCTTTCTTT
J gene: TRBJ2-3; D gene: -; V gene: TRBV5-1; clone size: few; CDR3 protein: CASSLRQSTDTQYF; CDR3 DNA: TGCGCCAGCAGCCTCCGACAGTCCACAGATACGCAGTATTTT
J gene: TRBJ2-7; D gene: -; V gene: TRBV30; clone size: -; CDR3 protein: CAWSVSSPGEQYF; CDR3 DNA: TGTGCCTGGAGTGTCTCATCACCCGGCGAGCAGTACTTC
J gene: TRBJ1-5; D gene: -; V gene: TRBV19; clone size: few; CDR3 protein: CATQDYSNQPQHF; CDR3 DNA: TGTGCCACGCAAGACTATAGCAATCAGCCCCAGCATTTT
J gene: TRBJ1-2; D gene: TRBD1; V gene: TRBV28; clone size: few; CDR3 protein: CASTRPGTGAGYTF; CDR3 DNA: TGTGCCAGCACCCGACCCGGGACAGGGGCTGGCTACACCTTC
J gene: TRBJ2-1; D gene: TRBD2; V gene: TRBV14; clone size: -; CDR3 protein: CASSQTSFEQFF; CDR3 DNA: TGTGCCAGCAGTCAGACTAGCTTTGAGCAGTTCTTC
J gene: TRBJ1-3; D gene: -; V gene: TRBV7-9; clone size: few; CDR3 protein: CASSSPQSIYF; CDR3 DNA: TGTGCCAGCAGCTCCCCCCAGTCCATATATTTT